This TCR beta chain is drawn from a study of T cell responses to AZD1222 COVID-19 vaccine. Turning to this clone: Its antigen is still unknown.

Study outcomes and limitations: Spike-specific TCR breadth and depth both grew after two AZD1222 doses. No day 14 peak samples; only post-peak repertoires were characterized. Possibly, clonal diversity was underestimated; donors were largely white British and included more females.

CDR3 length equals 13 residues. Deletions cut 2 bases from V and 8 bases from J, with 10 bases between. Germline CDR1 is GTSNPN and CDR2 is SVGIG (reference sequence). The assay was immunoSEQ multiplex PCR, and TCRdb's table has in-frame clones only and misses some. The table has about 130,000 clones, approximately 92% seen once. This clonotype originated in an adult who received the AZD1222 COVID-19 vaccine. The source was peripheral blood, collected 28 days after the second AZD1222 dose. The chain joins TRBV30 to TRBJ1-6; tentative D call: TRBD1 (6 bases). Here the CDR3 DNA reads TGTGCCTGGAGTAACAGGGATGATTCACCCCTCCACTTT. Protein product: CAWSNRDDSPLHF.